This T cell receptor (beta chain) was captured by sequencing in a study of T-cell reconstitution after alpha-beta-depleted transplantation in children. The TCRbeta library was prepared with unique molecular identifiers. TCRdb re-called the PCR reads through MiXCR, storing one row per CDR3 protein. This sample carries 400,000 to 500,000 distinct CDR3 sequences, roughly 10% of them seen once, and the ten largest clones take 4.5% to 6%. This clonotype was counted between two and nine times. This CDR3 has 16 amino acids. V shed 4 bases and J shed 1 base, with 17 bases lying between them. Germline V gene lookup returns CDR1 SQVTM and CDR2 ANQGSEA.

The material sequenced was PBMCs from the stem cell graft donor, taken from the stem cell graft. This clonotype was obtained from a human donor who donated a stem cell graft to a child with acute myeloid leukemia. The chain employs TRBV29-1 and TRBJ1-5; D call uncertain. The CDR3 sequence: CSVVLGSSGSNQPQHF. The CDR3 nucleotides read TGCAGCGTTGTCCTCGGGAGCAGTGGGAGCAATCAGCCCCAGCATTTT.